The clone carrying this T cell receptor (beta chain) has only one observation. The source of the sample is a study of technical replicates of blood from a handful of donors. Germline CDR1 and CDR2: KGHSH and LQKENI. V was pared by 5 bases and J by 3 bases, with 3 bases of the junction left unmatched. The CDR3 covers 14 residues. Only in-frame clones appear in the TCRdb table, and some are missing; sequencing was by immunoSEQ multiplex PCR. The sample shows 15,000 to 20,000 clones, around nine tenths of them seen only once. This clonotype was sampled from a human donor in good health. The chain employs TRBV18 and TRBJ1-5; TRBD1 aligns across 8 bases. The specimen sequenced was PBMCs. The CDR3 bases are TGTGCCAGCTCAGGACAGGGTGACAATCAGCCCCAGCATTTT. Amino acids: CASSGQGDNQPQHF.